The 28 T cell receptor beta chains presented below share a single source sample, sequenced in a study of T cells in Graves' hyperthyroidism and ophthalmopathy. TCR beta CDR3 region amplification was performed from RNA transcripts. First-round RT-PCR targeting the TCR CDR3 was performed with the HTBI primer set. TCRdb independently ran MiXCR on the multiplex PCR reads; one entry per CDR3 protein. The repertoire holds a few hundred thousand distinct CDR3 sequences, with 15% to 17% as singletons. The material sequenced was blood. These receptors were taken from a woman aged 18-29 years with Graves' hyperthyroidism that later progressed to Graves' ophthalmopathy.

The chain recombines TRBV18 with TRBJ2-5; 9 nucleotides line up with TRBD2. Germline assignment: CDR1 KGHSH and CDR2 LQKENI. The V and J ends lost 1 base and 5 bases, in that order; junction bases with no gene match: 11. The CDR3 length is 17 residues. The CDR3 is CASSPQSSGTARETQYF. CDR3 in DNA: TGTGCCAGCTCACCACAGTCTAGCGGGACGGCAAGGGAGACCCAGTACTTC.

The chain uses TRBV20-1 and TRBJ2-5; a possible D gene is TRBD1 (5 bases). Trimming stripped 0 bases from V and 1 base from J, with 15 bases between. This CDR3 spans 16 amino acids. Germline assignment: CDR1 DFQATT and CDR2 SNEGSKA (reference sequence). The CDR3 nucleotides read TGCAGTGCTAGAGATCTAAGGGGCAAAATCCAAGAGACCCAGTACTTC. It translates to CSARDLRGKIQETQYF.

This CDR3 is CASSLRVLGVRGNNEQFF. CDR3 nucleotides: TGTGCCAGCAGTTTAAGAGTGTTGGGGGTTCGGGGGAACAATGAGCAGTTCTTC. The chain joins TRBV27 to TRBJ2-1, with TRBD2 as a possible D gene (6 bases). CDR1 and CDR2 from the germline V gene are MNHEY and SMNVEV (reference sequence). The CDR3 loop spans 18 amino acids. The V end lost 2 bases, the J end lost 5 bases, and 22 bases lay between the germline ends.

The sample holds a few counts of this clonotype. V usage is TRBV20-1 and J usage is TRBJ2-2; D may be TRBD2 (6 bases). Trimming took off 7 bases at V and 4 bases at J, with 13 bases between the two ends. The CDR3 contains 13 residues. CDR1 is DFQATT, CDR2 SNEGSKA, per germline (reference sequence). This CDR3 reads CSGATGGTGELFF. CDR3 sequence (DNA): TGCAGTGGGGCTACCGGGGGCACCGGGGAGCTGTTTTTT.

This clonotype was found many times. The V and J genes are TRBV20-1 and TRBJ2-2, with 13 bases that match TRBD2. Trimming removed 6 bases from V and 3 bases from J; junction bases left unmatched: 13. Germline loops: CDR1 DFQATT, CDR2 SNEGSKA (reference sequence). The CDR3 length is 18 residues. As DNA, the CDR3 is TGCAGTGCCATTACTAGCGGGAGGGCCTCTTTGGACACCGGGGAGCTGTTTTTT. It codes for CSAITSGRASLDTGELFF.

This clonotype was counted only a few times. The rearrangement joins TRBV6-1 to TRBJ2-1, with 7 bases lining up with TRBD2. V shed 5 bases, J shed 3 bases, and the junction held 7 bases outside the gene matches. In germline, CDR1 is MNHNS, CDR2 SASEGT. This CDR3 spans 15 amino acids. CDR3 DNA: TGTGCCAGCAGTCCGGGAGGTGCACGCTACAATGAGCAGTTCTTC. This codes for CASSPGGARYNEQFF.

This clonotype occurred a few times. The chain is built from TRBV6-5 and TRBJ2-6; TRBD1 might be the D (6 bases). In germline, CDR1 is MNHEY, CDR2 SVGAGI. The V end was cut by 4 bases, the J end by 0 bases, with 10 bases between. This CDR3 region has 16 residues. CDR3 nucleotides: TGTGCCAGCAGTTTGGGACAATTCTCTGGGGCCAACGTCCTGACTTTC. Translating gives CASSLGQFSGANVLTF.

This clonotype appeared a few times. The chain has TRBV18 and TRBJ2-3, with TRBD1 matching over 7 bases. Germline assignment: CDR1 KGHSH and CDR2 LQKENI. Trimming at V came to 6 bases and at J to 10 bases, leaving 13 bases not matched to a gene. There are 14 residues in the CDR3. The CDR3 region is CASSPWDSPEAQYF. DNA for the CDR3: TGTGCCAGCTCCCCGTGGGACAGCCCGGAGGCGCAGTATTTT.

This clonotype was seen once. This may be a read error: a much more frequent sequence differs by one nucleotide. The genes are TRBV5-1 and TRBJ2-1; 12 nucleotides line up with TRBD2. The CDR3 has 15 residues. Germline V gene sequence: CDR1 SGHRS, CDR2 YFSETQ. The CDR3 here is CVSSLESGTSGEQFF. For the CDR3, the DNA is TGCGTCAGCAGCTTGGAAAGCGGGACTAGCGGGGAGCAGTTCTTC.

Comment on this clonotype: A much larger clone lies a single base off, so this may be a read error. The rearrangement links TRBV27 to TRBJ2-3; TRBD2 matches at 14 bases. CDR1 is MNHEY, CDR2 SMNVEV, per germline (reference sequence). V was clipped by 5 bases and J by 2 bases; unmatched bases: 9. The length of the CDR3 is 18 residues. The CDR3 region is CASSPGTSGRLPTDTQYF. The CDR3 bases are TGTGCCAGCAGTCCCGGGACTAGCGGGAGACTTCCCACAGATACGCAGTATTTT.

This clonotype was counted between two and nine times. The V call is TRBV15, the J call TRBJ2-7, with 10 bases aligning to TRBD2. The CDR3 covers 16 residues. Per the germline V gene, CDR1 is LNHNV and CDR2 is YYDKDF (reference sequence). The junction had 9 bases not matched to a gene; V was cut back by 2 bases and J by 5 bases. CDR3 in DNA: TGTGCCACCAGCAGACTGCTAGCGGGAGTTTTCCACGAGCAGTACTTC. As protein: CATSRLLAGVFHEQYF. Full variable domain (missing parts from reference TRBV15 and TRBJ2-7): DAMVIQNPRYQVTQFGKPVTLSCSQTLNHNVMYWYQQKSSQAPKLLFHYYDKDFNNEADTPDNFQSRRPNTSFCFLDIRSPGLGDTAMYLCATSRLLAGVFHEQYFGPGTRLTVT.

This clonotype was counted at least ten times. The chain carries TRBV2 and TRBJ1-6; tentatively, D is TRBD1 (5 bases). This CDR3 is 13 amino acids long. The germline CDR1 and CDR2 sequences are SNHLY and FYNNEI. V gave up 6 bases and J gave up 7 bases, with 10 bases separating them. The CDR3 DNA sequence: TGTGCCAGCAGGGGGGGAGGGAATTCACCCCTCCACTTT. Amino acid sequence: CASRGGGNSPLHF.

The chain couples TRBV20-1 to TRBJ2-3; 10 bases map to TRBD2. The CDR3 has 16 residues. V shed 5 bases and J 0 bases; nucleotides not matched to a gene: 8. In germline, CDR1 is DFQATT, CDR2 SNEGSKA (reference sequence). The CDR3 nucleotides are TGCAGTGCTCGGACTAGCGGATATCCTAGCACAGATACGCAGTATTTT. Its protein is CSARTSGYPSTDTQYF.

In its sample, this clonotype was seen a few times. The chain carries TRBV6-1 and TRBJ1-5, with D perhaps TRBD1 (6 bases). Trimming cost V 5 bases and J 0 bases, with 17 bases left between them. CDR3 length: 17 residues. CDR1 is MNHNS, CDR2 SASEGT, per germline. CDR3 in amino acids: CASSYWSRTDSNQPQHF. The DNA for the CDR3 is TGTGCCAGCAGTTATTGGTCGAGGACAGATAGCAATCAGCCCCAGCATTTT.

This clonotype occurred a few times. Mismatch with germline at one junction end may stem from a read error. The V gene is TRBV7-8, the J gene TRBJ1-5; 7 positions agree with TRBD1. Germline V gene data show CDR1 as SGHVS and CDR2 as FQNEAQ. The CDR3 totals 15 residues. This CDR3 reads CDSSLSRQGDQPQHF. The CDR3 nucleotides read TGTGACAGCAGCTTATCGCGACAGGGCGATCAGCCCCAGCATTTT. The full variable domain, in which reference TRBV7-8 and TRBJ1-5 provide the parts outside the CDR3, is GAGVSQSPRYKVAKRGQDVALRCDPISGHVSLFWYQQALGQGPEFLTYFQNEAQLDKSGLPSDRFFAERPEGSVSTLKIQRTQQEDSAVYLCDSSLSRQGDQPQHFGDGTRLSIL.

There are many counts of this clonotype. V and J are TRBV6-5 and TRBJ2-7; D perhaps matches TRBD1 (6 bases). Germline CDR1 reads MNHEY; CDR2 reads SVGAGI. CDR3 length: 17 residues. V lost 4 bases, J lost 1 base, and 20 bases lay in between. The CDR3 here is CASSFYHARGDSYEQYF. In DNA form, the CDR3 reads TGTGCCAGCAGTTTCTATCATGCCAGGGGCGATTCCTACGAGCAGTACTTC.

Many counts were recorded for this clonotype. The CDR3 DNA follows: TGTGCCAGCAGCTTGGGGCAGTCCGGGGCCTATGGCTACACCTTC. Protein: CASSLGQSGAYGYTF. The genes are TRBV5-5 and TRBJ1-2, with D possibly matching TRBD1 (5 bases). CDR3 length: 15 residues. V was trimmed by 0 bases and J by 4 bases, leaving 13 bases between them. The germline CDR1 and CDR2 sequences are SGHKS and YYEKEE (reference sequence).

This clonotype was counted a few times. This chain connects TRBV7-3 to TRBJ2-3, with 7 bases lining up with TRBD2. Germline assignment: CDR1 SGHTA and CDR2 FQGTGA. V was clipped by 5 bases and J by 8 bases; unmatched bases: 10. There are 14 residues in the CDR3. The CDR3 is CASSAFSSGVTQYF. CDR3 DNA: TGTGCCAGCAGCGCCTTTTCTAGCGGCGTTACGCAGTATTTT.

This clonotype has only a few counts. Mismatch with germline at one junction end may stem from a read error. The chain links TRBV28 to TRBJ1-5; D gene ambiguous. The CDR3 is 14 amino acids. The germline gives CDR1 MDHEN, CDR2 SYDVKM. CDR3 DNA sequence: TGTGCCAGGAGTTTCTCCGGACGCAATCAGCCCCAGCATTTT. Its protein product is CARSFSGRNQPQHF.

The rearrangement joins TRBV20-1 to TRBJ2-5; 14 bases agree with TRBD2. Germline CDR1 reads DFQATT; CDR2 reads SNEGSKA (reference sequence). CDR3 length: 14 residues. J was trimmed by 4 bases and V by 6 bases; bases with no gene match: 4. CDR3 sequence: CSAGLAGVRETQYF. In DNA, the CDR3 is TGCAGTGCGGGACTAGCGGGAGTTCGAGAGACCCAGTACTTC.

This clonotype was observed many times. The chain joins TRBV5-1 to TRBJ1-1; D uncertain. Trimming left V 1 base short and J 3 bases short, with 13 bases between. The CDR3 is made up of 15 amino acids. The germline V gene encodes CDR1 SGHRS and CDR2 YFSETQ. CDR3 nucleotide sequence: TGCGCCAGCAGCTTGCTGATTCAGGTAGACACTGAAGCTTTCTTT. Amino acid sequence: CASSLLIQVDTEAFF.

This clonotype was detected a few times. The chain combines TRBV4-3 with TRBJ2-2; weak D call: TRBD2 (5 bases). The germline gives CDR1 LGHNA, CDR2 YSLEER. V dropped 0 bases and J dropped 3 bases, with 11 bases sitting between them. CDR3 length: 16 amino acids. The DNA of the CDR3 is TGCGCCAGCAGCCAAGATCGGCCCGGGGACACCGGGGAGCTGTTTTTT. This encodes CASSQDRPGDTGELFF.

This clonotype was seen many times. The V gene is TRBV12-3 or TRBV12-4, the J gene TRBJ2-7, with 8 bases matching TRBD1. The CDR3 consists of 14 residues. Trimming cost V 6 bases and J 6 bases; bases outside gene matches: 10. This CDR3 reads CASSGQGIFGEQYF. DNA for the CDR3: TGTGCCAGCAGCGGACAGGGAATCTTCGGCGAGCAGTACTTC.

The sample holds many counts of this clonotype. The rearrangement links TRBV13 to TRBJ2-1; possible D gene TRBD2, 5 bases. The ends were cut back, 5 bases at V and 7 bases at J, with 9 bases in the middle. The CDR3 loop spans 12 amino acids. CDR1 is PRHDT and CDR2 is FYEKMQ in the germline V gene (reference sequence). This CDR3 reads CASSREGNEQFF. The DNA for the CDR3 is TGTGCCAGCAGCCGGGAAGGGAATGAGCAGTTCTTC. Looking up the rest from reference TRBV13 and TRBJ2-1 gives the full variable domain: AAGVIQSPRHLIKEKRETATLKCYPIPRHDTVYWYQQGPGQDPQFLISFYEKMQSDKGSIPDRFSAQQFSDYHSELNMSSLELGDSALYFCASSREGNEQFFGPGTRLTVL.

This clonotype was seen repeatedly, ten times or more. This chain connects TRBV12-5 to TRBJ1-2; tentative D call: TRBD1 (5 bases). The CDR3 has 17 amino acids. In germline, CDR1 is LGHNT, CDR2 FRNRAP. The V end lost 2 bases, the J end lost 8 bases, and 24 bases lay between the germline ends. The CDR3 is CASGLSGRDGLLRGYTF. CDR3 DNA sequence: TGTGCTAGTGGTTTGTCCGGCCGGGACGGACTTTTACGGGGCTACACCTTC.

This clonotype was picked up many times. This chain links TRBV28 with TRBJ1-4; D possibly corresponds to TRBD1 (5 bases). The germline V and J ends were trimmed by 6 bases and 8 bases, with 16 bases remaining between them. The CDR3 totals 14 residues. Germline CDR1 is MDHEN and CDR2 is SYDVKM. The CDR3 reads CASRWDRRAEKLFF. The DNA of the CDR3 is TGTGCCAGCAGATGGGACCGTCGGGCAGAAAAACTGTTTTTT.

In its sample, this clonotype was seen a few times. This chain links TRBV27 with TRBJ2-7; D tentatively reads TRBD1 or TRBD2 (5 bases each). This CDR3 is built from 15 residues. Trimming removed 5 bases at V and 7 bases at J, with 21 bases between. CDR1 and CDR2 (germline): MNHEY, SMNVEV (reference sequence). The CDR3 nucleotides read TGTGCCAGCAGTGATACCGGGACGGCCGTGGGGGAGCAGTACTTC. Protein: CASSDTGTAVGEQYF.

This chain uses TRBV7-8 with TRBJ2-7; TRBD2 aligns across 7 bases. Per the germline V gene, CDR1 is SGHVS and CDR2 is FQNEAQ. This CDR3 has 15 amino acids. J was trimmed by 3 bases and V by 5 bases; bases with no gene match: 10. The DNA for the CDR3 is TGTGCCAGCAGCCTAGTGCAGGGAGGGAGCTACGAGCAGTACTTC. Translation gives CASSLVQGGSYEQYF. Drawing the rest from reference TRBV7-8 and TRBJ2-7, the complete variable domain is GAGVSQSPRYKVAKRGQDVALRCDPISGHVSLFWYQQALGQGPEFLTYFQNEAQLDKSGLPSDRFFAERPEGSVSTLKIQRTQQEDSAVYLCASSLVQGGSYEQYFGPGTRLTVT.